This TCR beta chain was recovered during a study of control samples from healthy donors and cancer patients. The CDR3 loop spans 13 amino acids. Sequenced by immunoSEQ multiplex PCR; TCRdb stores in-frame clones only, minus some. This table holds tens of thousands of clones, roughly 90% found once. The sequenced sample was PBMCs. The V and J genes are TRBV21-1 and TRBJ1-6. TRBV21-1 is noted as a pseudogene. This receptor was identified in a man aged 35 to 55 with colorectal cancer. CDR3 protein: CAGRPGVDSPLHF. The CDR3 DNA follows: TGTGCCGGGCGACCGGGGGTGGATTCACCCCTCCACTTT.